This T cell receptor (beta chain) appears in the sequencing data of a study of CD8 T cells in Susac syndrome. TCR beta from blood CD8+ and CD4+ T cells was sequenced. CD8+ and CD4+ T cells were negatively isolated; TEMRA cells were FACS-enriched. Random hexamers were used to reverse transcribe the RNA input (about 0.45 to 1 ug). Amplification of TCR beta CDR3 by immunoSEQ multiplex PCR spanned 54 Vbeta and 13 Jbeta. MiXCR was run by TCRdb on the immunoSEQ multiplex PCR reads, yielding one entry per CDR3 protein. The data hold about 53,000 distinct CDR3 sequences, with 85% to 95% observed a single time. Germline CDR1 DFQATT, CDR2 SNEGSKA (reference sequence). This CDR3 contains 15 residues. V trimming: 0 bases; J trimming: 7 bases; junction bases outside the gene matches: 9. Study-level points and caveats: Susac-specific public clones were found in both the total CD8+ and the CD8+ TEMRA repertoires, with under 20 in the former and about five in the latter.

With regard to this clonotype: The antigen remains undetermined.

This TCR was sampled from a human donor with Susac syndrome. The sequenced sample consisted of CD8+ T cells from PBMCs. This rearrangement joins TRBV20-1 to TRBJ2-7; 10 nucleotides agree with TRBD2. CDR3 DNA: TGCAGTGCTAGAGATCGGAGGACTAGCGGTCAGGAGCAGTACTTC. Protein product: CSARDRRTSGQEQYF.